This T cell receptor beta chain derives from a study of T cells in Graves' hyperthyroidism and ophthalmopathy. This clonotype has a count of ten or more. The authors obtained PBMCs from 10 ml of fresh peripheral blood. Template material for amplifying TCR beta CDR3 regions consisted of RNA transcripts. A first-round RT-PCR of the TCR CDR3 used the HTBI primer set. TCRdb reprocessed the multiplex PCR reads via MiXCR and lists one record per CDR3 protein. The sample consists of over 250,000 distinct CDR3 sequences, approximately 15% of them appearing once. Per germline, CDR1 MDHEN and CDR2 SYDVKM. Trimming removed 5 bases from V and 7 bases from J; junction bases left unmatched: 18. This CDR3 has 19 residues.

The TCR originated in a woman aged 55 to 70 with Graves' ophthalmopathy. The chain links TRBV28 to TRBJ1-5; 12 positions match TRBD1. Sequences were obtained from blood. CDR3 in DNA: TGTGCCAGCAGTCCTGCGGGGACAGGGGGCGTTTACGGGGGGCAGCCCCAGCATTTT. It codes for CASSPAGTGGVYGGQPQHF.